Sequencing of this TCR beta chain was carried out in a study of blood T cells in healthy people across ages. As regards this clonotype: Antigen specificity is unknown.

V lost 0 bases and J 7 bases, leaving 17 bases between the germline ends. This CDR3 region has 15 residues. From germline, CDR1 is DFQATT and CDR2 SNEGSKA (reference sequence). Alongside a J-beta primer mix, a sample-barcoded 5' primer served in a second PCR lasting roughly 6 to 11 cycles. TCRdb recomputed calls from the 5' RACE reads with MiXCR, one row per CDR3 protein. The table records roughly 1 million distinct CDR3 sequences, less than 25% of them present only once. Study-level points and caveats: Unsorted PBMCs ruled out conclusive naive versus antigen-experienced comparison.

The same sample was also used in a study of T cells of mothers and their children.

Sequenced material: blood. The genes are TRBV20-1 and TRBJ2-3, with D perhaps TRBD2 (7 bases). This TCR was recovered from a girl aged 2 to 10 in good health. The chain's CDR3 is CSARDPGGGKHTQYF. In DNA, the CDR3 is TGCAGTGCTAGAGATCCAGGCGGGGGCAAACATACGCAGTATTTT.